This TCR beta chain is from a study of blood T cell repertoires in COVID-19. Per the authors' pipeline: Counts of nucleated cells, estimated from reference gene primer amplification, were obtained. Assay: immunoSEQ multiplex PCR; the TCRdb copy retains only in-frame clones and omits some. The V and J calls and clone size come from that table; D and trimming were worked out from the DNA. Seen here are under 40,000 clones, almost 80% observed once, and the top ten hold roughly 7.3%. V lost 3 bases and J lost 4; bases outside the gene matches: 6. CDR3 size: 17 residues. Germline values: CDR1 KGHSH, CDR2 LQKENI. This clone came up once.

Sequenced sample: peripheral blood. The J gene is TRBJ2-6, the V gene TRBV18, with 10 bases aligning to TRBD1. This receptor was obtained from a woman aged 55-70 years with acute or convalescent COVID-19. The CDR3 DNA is TGTGCCAGCTCACCGCGACAGGGGGCGTTCGGGGCCAACGTCCTGACTTTC. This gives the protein CASSPRQGAFGANVLTF.